This T cell receptor (beta chain) came from a study of technical replicates of blood from a few donors. The CDR3 has 16 residues. The J segment lost 4 bases and the V segment lost 0 bases, leaving 7 bases of the junction unmatched. The germline V gene encodes CDR1 KGHSH and CDR2 LQKENI. Method: immunoSEQ multiplex PCR; TCRdb's copy keeps in-frame clones and lacks some. The data hold about 62,000 clones, with roughly nine tenths observed a single time. The clonotype was recovered from a human donor in good health. Some clones in this sample may be carry-over from other donors' samples. The V gene is TRBV18, the J gene TRBJ2-7, with TRBD2 matching 9 bases. The sample was PBMCs. CDR3 sequence (DNA): TGTGCCAGCTCACCACCGTATAGCGGGGGCCCTTACGAGCAGTACTTC. Protein product: CASSPPYSGGPYEQYF. The full variable domain, with the rest looked up from reference TRBV18 and TRBJ2-7, is NAGVMQNPRHLVRRRGQEARLRCSPMKGHSHVYWYRQLPEEGLKFMVYLQKENIIDESGMPKERFSAEFPKEGPSILRIQQVVRGDSAAYFCASSPPYSGGPYEQYFGPGTRLTVT.